This TCR beta chain derives from a study of shared clonotypes between healthy human individuals (dated by TCRdb to about 2020). Notes on the research overall: A couple of women and a few men aged 18 to 49 years were included in the cohort. Between about 0.94 and 8.9 billion PBMCs per donor were obtained by leukapheresis. Per donor, three plates each were used for CD4 naive and CD4 memory, two for CD8 naive, and one for CD8 memory. To estimate repertoire size and how much clonotypes are shared between individuals, the study performed deep sequencing of blood TCR repertoires from roughly five healthy adults. To increase sequencing depth and limit assay-specific biases, TCR repertoire library preparation and sequencing were carried out by different laboratories using diverse techniques.

As concerns this clone: There is no known antigen for this receptor. Base qualities are not recorded, but no much larger clone differs from it by a single base.

V is reduced by 4 bases and J by 6 bases, leaving a spacing of 10 bases between them. Counted from cysteine to phenylalanine, this CDR3 has 13 amino acids. Only the CDR3 DNA is retained, 39 bases long and in frame from the first base. Taken from the germline V gene, the CDR1 and CDR2 loops are SGHRS and YFSETQ. Healthy HIV-negative adults with no recently reported acute infections or vaccinations were included as donors. All donors were Caucasian adults living in Nashville, Tennessee, USA. Magnetic negative selection was used to enrich CD4+ T cells, after which naive cells were positively selected on CD45RA and the negative fraction became the memory subset. Blood was obtained by leukapheresis, after which PBMCs were separated by Ficoll-Histopaque density gradient centrifugation and cryopreserved in liquid nitrogen vapor phase. Analytical flow cytometry was used to check the purity and quantity of every magnetically sorted T cell population. Each sorted fraction had its genomic DNA isolated and then quantified by UV absorbance on a Nanodrop 2000c.

TCR CDR3 regions were amplified from genomic DNA by multiplex PCR using the deep immunoSEQ assay. Extracted genomic DNA from each cell subset was spread evenly across all wells of several immunoSEQ 96-well plates, with each plate serving as a replicate. For sorted subsets, around 200 ng genomic DNA, equal to about 30,000 T cell genomes, was loaded into each replicate PCR. The purified libraries were quantified using a Qubit 3.0 fluorometer, sized with a Bioanalyzer 2100, and then quantified again using the KAPA Library Quantification kit. Every immunoSEQ 96-well plate was sequenced on a dedicated single-read 150-cycle Illumina NextSeq 550 flow cell. In the source study's methods: Because only junctional sequences without quality scores were contained in the immunoSEQ output, filtering matching that applied to full-length reads could not be performed. To assign V/J genes and CDR3, sequences were annotated against IMGT germline references using PyIR, a Python wrapper for IgBLAST v1.9. Reads with weak V/J assignments (E-value above 1e-6), missing CDR3, stop codons, out-of-frame junctions, or ambiguous translated residues were removed. V3J clonotypes were defined as sequences sharing the same inferred V gene, J gene, and CDR3 amino acid sequence. The percentage overlap between two repertoires was calculated by dividing the number of shared unique clonotypes by the size of the smaller repertoire. Three approaches were used to assess repertoire richness: RTK rarefaction, the Chao1 estimator, and Recon v2.1 estimates of unobserved clonotypes. For all TCRbeta clonotypes obtained by the gDNA method from several donors, generation probabilities were computed with OLGA. Not all clones reach the TCRdb copy of this immuneACCESS table, which keeps in-frame sequences only. Checked studies attribute under half of the gap to unresolved V genes and leave the rest unexplained. V and J calls and clone size are given by that table; D and trimming were obtained from the DNA. The sample table contains more than 2 million clones; only one count was recorded for 90% to 97% of them. The ten largest clones add up to more than 0.1% of the sample.

Points the paper makes about the study in general: When four donors were compared, the shared fraction of clonotypes was 5% to 6.5% for naive CD4, 3% to 4% for naive CD8, more than 2% for memory CD4, and 0.3% to 0.5% for memory CD8. Rarefaction of sorted-subset datasets indicated incomplete sequencing despite the large sequencing depth. Naive subsets generally had larger estimated clonotype richness than memory subsets did. Pairwise subsampling indicated that sequencing depth was expected to affect the degree of clonotype sharing among donors. The genetic and exposure-history diversity represented was limited by the small number of donors. Sampling was limited to blood, and TCR repertoires in tissue likely differ from TCR repertoires in blood. Higher generation probabilities were observed for clonotypes shared by all four sorted-subset donors than for non-shared clonotypes.

This TCR was sampled from a man younger than 35 in good health. The sequencing input was naive CD4+ T cells sorted from blood. The intended sense of this specimen's cell subset or site label: CD45RA+ positively selected. The V and J genes are TRBV5-1 and TRBJ2-2, with a tentative D gene TRBD1 over 5 matching bases. Here the CDR3 is given as CASSRRAAGELFF. The DNA reads as follows: TGCGCCAGCAGCCGCAGGGCCGCCGGGGAGCTGTTTTTT. With the portions outside the CDR3 filled from the reference TRBV5-1 and TRBJ2-2 genes, the complete variable region becomes KAGVTQTPRYLIKTRGQQVTLSCSPISGHRSVSWYQQTPGQGLQFLFEYFSETQRNKGNFPGRFSGRQFSNSRSEMNVSTLELGDSALYLCASSRRAAGELFFGEGSRLTVL.